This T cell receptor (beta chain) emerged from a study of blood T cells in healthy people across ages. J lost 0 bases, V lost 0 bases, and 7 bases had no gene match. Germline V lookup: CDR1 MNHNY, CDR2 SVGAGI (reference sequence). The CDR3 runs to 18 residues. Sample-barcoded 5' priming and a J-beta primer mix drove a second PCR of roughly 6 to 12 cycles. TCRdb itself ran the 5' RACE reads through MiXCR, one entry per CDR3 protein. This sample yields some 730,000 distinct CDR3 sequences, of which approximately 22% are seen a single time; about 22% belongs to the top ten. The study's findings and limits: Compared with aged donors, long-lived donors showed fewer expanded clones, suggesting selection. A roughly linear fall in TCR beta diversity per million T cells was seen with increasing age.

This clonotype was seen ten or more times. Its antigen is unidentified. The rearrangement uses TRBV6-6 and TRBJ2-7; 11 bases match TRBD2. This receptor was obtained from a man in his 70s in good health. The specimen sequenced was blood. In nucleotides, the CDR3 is TGTGCCAGCAGTTACTCGATAGCGGGGGGGCTACTCTCCTACGAGCAGTACTTC. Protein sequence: CASSYSIAGGLLSYEQYF.